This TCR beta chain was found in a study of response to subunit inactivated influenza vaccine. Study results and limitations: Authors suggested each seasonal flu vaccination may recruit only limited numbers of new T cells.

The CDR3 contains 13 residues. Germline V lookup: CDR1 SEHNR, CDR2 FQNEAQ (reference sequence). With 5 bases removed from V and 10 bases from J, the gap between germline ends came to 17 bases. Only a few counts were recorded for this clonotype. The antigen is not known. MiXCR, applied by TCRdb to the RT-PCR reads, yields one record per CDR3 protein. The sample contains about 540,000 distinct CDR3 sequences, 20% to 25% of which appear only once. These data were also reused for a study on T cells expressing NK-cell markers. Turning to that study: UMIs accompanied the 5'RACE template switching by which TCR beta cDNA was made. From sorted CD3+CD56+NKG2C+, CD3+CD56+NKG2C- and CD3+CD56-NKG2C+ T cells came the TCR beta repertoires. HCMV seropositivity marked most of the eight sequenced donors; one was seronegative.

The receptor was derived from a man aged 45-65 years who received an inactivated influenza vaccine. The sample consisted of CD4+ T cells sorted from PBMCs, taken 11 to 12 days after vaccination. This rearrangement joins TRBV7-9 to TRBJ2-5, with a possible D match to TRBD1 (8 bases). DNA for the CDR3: TGTGCCAGCAGCCTTGGACAGGGAGGGCGCCAGTACTTC. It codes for CASSLGQGGRQYF.